This TCR beta chain was sequenced in a study of vaccination and CD4 T cells after COVID-19. Treatment of the sample: roughly ten-day PBMC culture with coronavirus spike peptide pools or control peptides (ViraFEST assay). CDR1 and CDR2 from the germline V gene are SGHVS and FNYEAQ. The V and J ends lost 1 base and 2 bases respectively, with 6 bases between them. CDR3 size: 13 residues. Cultured CD4+ T-cell DNA underwent Oncomine TCR Beta short-read sequencing. TCRdb independently ran MiXCR on the PCR reads; one entry per CDR3 protein. The sample lists more than 15,000 distinct CDR3 sequences, about 40% occurring once. This clonotype is a singleton in its sample. Its antigen remains unidentified.

The rearrangement links TRBV7-6 to TRBJ2-7; D remains ambiguous. The sequence came from a human donor who had recovered from COVID-19. Sequencing was performed on CD4+ T cells from blood, cultured in vitro. The DNA of the CDR3 is TGTGCCAGCAGCTTAGAAGCAACCTACGAGCAGTACTTC. It is translated as CASSLEATYEQYF.